The 14 T cell receptor beta chains reported below all come from one sample, sequenced in a study of blood T cell repertoires in COVID-19. The protocol was immunoSEQ multiplex PCR, while the TCRdb copy is restricted to in-frame clones and leaves out a portion. This repertoire shows about 170,000 clones, about 85% found once; its top ten account for 7%. The sequenced material came from peripheral blood. The source of these receptors is a woman older than 75 in a cohort sampled during active or convalescent COVID-19.

The rearrangement joins TRBV4-1 to TRBJ2-1; tentatively, D is TRBD2 (7 bases). Germline values: CDR1 MGHRA, CDR2 YSYEKL. Trimming shortened V by 2 bases and J by 7 bases, and 21 bases separated the two germline ends. This CDR3 is 17 amino acids long. CDR3 region: CASSQLLGGRGVNEQFF. CDR3 in DNA: TGCGCCAGCAGCCAACTTCTAGGGGGGAGGGGGGTGAATGAGCAGTTCTTC.

This rearrangement joins TRBV19 to TRBJ2-7; 10 nucleotides align to TRBD2. The CDR3 is 14 amino acids. The germline gives CDR1 LNHDA, CDR2 SQIVND (reference sequence). Losses at the gene ends were 8 bases for V and 5 bases for J; bases not matched to a gene: 9. CDR3: CASSERGGRDEQYF. In DNA, the CDR3 is TGTGCCAGTTCGGAGCGGGGGGGCCGGGACGAGCAGTACTTC.

The genes are TRBV14 and TRBJ2-7, with a weak D call TRBD1 (5 bases). CDR1 is SGHDN and CDR2 is FVKESK in the germline V gene. The CDR3 extends over 15 amino acids. V lost 3 bases to trimming and J lost 4 bases, with 16 bases between them. CDR3: CASSHRGNKVYEQYF. Written as DNA, the CDR3 is TGTGCCAGCAGCCATAGGGGCAATAAGGTATACGAGCAGTACTTC.

This chain uses TRBV24-1 with TRBJ1-1; 7 bases are shared with TRBD1. Trimming cost V 2 bases and J 3 bases; bases outside gene matches: 2. The V gene's germline CDR1 is KGHDR and CDR2 SFDVKD. This CDR3 region has 14 residues. CDR3 DNA: TGTGCCACCAGTGATTCTACAGGGGACACTGAAGCTTTCTTT. Translation: CATSDSTGDTEAFF.

This chain joins TRBV12-3 or TRBV12-4 and TRBJ1-2; a weak D match, TRBD1 (5 bases). Trimming took off 3 bases at V and 8 bases at J, with 10 bases between the two ends. This CDR3 is built from 12 residues. CDR3 DNA: TGTGCCAGCAGTTTGCGGGGACTGGGCTACACCTTC. As protein: CASSLRGLGYTF.

V is TRBV5-1 and J is TRBJ2-1, with 7 nucleotides matching TRBD2. Germline CDR1 SGHRS, CDR2 YFSETQ. The CDR3 extends over 17 amino acids. After removal of 0 bases from V and 6 bases from J, the junction contained 12 bases not matched to a gene. CDR3 nucleotide sequence: TGCGCCAGCAGCTTGGATCGCTGGGGAGGGGCGCGCAATGAGCAGTTCTTC. It translates to CASSLDRWGGARNEQFF.

The chain employs TRBV2 and TRBJ2-1; D remains unclear. Looked up from germline, CDR1 is SNHLY and CDR2 is FYNNEI. The ends were cut back, 6 bases at V and 0 bases at J, with 6 bases in the middle. CDR3 length equals 13 residues. The CDR3 loop is CASRSSSYNEQFF. CDR3 sequence (DNA): TGTGCCAGCAGGTCTTCCTCCTACAATGAGCAGTTCTTC.

This chain links TRBV7-2 with TRBJ2-3; D is perhaps TRBD2 (6 bases). The CDR3 length is 15 residues. CDR1 and CDR2 from the germline V gene are SGHTA and FQGNSA. V lost 5 bases and J 1 base, leaving 13 bases between the germline ends. CDR3 amino acids: CASSPEGQGTDTQYF. DNA for the CDR3: TGTGCCAGCAGCCCGGAGGGGCAGGGCACAGATACGCAGTATTTT. Together with reference TRBV7-2 and TRBJ2-3, the CDR3 gives the full variable domain: GAGVSQSPSNKVTEKGKDVELRCDPISGHTALYWYRQSLGQGLEFLIYFQGNSAPDKSGLPSDRFSAERTGGSVSTLTIQRTQQEDSAVYLCASSPEGQGTDTQYFGPGTRLTVL.

V is TRBV21-1 and J is TRBJ2-7; the table's D call TRBD2 went unverified against the DNA. TRBV21-1 is recorded as a pseudogene. The CDR3 extends over 16 amino acids. The CDR3, as DNA: TGTGCCAGCAGCAAAGCATCTAGCGGGAGAGTCTACGAGCAGTACGTC. This encodes CASSKASSGRVYEQYV.

The rearrangement joins TRBV12-3 or TRBV12-4 to TRBJ2-7, with TRBD1 matching 8 bases. There are 13 residues in the CDR3. The V segment lost 6 bases and the J segment 5 bases; nucleotides outside the gene matches: 6. CDR3 nucleotides: TGTGCCAGCAGGGGGACAGGCGGCCACGAGCAGTACTTC. Amino acid sequence: CASRGTGGHEQYF.

This sequence joins TRBV24-1 and TRBJ2-2; D may be TRBD1 (6 bases). Trimming pared 4 bases from V and 4 bases from J, leaving 12 bases between. This CDR3 contains 15 residues. Germline V gene sequence: CDR1 KGHDR, CDR2 SFDVKD. Written as DNA, the CDR3 is TGTGCCACCAGTGACCATACAGGGTTCACCGGGGAGCTGTTTTTT. It is translated as CATSDHTGFTGELFF.

The chain uses TRBV27 and TRBJ2-2; tentatively, D is TRBD1 (6 bases). The germline V and J ends were trimmed by 3 bases and 3 bases, with 11 bases remaining between them. The length of the CDR3 is 15 residues. CDR1 and CDR2 (germline): MNHEY, SMNVEV (reference sequence). Here the CDR3 reads CASSFIQGYTGELFF. CDR3 DNA: TGTGCCAGCAGTTTTATCCAGGGGTACACCGGGGAGCTGTTTTTT.

The CDR3 DNA follows: TGTGCCAGCAGCGCCACAGGGAACGTGGTCACCGAAGCTTTCTTT. This gives the protein CASSATGNVVTEAFF. V gene TRBV11-3 combines with J gene TRBJ1-1, with D tentatively TRBD1 (6 bases). This CDR3 has 15 amino acids. The V end was cut by 5 bases, the J end by 8 bases, with 21 bases between. Germline assignment: CDR1 SGHNT and CDR2 YENEEA.

The chain employs TRBV5-4 and TRBJ2-5; the match to TRBD2 covers 12 bases. V trimming: 3 bases; J trimming: 4 bases; junction bases outside the gene matches: 4. Germline-derived CDR1 and CDR2 are SGHNT and YYREEE (reference sequence). The CDR3 extends over 15 amino acids. CDR3 region: CASSSSGGGGETQYF. DNA for the CDR3: TGTGCCAGCAGCTCTAGCGGGGGGGGCGGAGAGACCCAGTACTTC.